This T cell receptor beta chain appears in the sequencing data of a study of T cells in Graves' hyperthyroidism and ophthalmopathy. TCR beta CDR3 sequences were amplified from RNA transcripts. The TCR CDR3 first-round RT-PCR relied on the HTBI primer set. Using its own MiXCR run on the multiplex PCR reads, TCRdb lists one record per CDR3 protein. The sample carries 200,000 to 300,000 distinct CDR3 sequences, 16% recorded once. The CDR3 contains 15 residues. V was clipped by 5 bases and J by 4 bases, with 19 bases between them. Per the germline V gene, CDR1 is SGHTS and CDR2 is YDEGEE. The specimen was blood. This TCR was sampled from a young woman with Graves' ophthalmopathy. The J gene is TRBJ2-7, the V gene TRBV5-8, with D tentatively TRBD1 (7 bases). CDR3 in amino acids: CASRRTGRGLYEQYF. CDR3 nucleotides: TGTGCCAGCAGGCGGACAGGCCGAGGACTATACGAGCAGTACTTC.